One T cell receptor beta chain is described in this entry. Its antigen is not identified. V shed 6 bases and J 0 bases; nucleotides not matched to a gene: 13. CDR1 is SNHLY, CDR2 FYNNEI, per germline. CDR3 length: 19 amino acids. The data are from a study of T-cell reconstitution after alpha-beta-depleted transplantation in children. General study findings and limits: Elevated TCRbeta diversity at day 60 was traced, in some patients, to surviving recipient T cells and thymic progenitors. T-cell counts and diversity were attributed mostly to newly produced T cells one year after transplant. About two months after transplant, alpha-beta T cells reportedly came from several hundred expanded graft clones.

Unique molecular identifiers were incorporated during preparation of the TCRbeta library. Via MiXCR, TCRdb re-called the PCR reads, giving one row per CDR3 protein. Of more than 90,000 distinct CDR3 sequences in the sample, around a tenth were seen once. The source is a boy aged 2 to 10 with acute lymphoblastic leukemia, due to receive a stem cell transplant. This rearrangement joins TRBV2 to TRBJ2-1; TRBD2 matches at 11 bases. The sequenced sample was PBMCs, obtained before TCRalphabeta/CD19-depleted stem cell transplant. The CDR3 DNA reads as TGTGCCAGCAGGACCCTAGCGGGAGGTGGTTATAGCTCCTACAATGAGCAGTTCTTC. Protein: CASRTLAGGGYSSYNEQFF.